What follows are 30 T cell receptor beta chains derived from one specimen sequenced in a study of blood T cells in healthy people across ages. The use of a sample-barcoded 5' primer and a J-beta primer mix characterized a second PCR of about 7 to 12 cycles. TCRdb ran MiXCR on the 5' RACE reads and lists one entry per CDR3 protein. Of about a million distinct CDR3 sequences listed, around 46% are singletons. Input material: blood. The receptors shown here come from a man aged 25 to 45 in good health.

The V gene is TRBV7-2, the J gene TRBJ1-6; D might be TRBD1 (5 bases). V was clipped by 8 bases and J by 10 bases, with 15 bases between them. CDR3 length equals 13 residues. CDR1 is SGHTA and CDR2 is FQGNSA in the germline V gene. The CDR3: CASQPGARSPLHF. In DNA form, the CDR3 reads TGTGCCAGCCAACCCGGGGCTCGATCACCCCTCCACTTT.

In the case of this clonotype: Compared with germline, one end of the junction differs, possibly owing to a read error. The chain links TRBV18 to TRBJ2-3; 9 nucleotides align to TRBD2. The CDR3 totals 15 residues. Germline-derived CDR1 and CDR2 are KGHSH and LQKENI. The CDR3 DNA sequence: TGTGCCAGCTCACCAGCGGGGGGGCCAGGTGATATGCAGTATTTT. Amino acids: CASSPAGGPGDMQYF.

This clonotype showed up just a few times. The CDR3, as DNA: TGTGCCAGCAGTCAACAGGGAGGCCATGGCTACACCTTC. It yields the protein CASSQQGGHGYTF. The chain recombines TRBV12-3 or TRBV12-4 with TRBJ1-2; maybe TRBD1 (6 bases). Trimming took 5 bases from V and 6 from J, leaving 13 bases between them. The CDR3 has 13 amino acids.

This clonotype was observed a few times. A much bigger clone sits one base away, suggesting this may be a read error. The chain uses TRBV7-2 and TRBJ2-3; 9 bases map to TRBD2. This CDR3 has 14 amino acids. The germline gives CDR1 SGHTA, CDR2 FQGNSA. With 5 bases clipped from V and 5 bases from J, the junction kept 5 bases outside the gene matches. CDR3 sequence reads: CASSPRRGGDTQYF. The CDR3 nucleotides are TGTGCCAGCAGCCCCCGGCGGGGGGGAGATACGCAGTATTTT.

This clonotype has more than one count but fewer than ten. CDR3 residues: CASRSTGGLIDTQYF. In nucleotides, the CDR3 is TGCGCCAGCAGAAGTACGGGGGGGCTCATCGATACGCAGTATTTT. The genes are TRBV5-1 and TRBJ2-3, with TRBD2 identical over 8 bases. In germline, CDR1 is SGHRS, CDR2 YFSETQ. This CDR3 spans 15 amino acids. V was clipped by 5 bases and J by 6 bases; unmatched bases: 11.

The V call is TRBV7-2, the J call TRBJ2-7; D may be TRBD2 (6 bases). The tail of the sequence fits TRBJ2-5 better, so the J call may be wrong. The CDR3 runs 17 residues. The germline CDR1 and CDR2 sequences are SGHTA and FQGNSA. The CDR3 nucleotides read TGTGCCAGCAGCTTAGCCACAACAGGAGGGAAAGGAAAGACCCAGTACTTC. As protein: CASSLATTGGKGKTQYF.

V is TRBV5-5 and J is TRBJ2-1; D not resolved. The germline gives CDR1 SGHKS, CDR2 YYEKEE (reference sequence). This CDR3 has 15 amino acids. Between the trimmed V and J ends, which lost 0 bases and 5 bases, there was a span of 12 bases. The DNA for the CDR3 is TGTGCCAGCAGCTTGGGACCGCCCCCGAACAATGAGCAGTTCTTC. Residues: CASSLGPPPNNEQFF.

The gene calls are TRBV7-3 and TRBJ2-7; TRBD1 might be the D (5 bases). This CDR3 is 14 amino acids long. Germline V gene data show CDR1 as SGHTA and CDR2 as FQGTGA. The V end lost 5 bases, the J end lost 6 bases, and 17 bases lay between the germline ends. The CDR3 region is CASSPDQETGEQYF. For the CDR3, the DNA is TGTGCCAGCAGCCCGGATCAAGAAACAGGCGAGCAGTACTTC.

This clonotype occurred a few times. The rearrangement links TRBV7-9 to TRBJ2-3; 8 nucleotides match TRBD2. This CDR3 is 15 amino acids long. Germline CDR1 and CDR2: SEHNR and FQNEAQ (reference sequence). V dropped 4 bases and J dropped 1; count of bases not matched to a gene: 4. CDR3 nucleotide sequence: TGTGCCAGCAGCTCCAAAGCGGGGGGCACAGATACGCAGTATTTT. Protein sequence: CASSSKAGGTDTQYF. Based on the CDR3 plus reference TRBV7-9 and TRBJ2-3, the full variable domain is DTGVSQNPRHKITKRGQNVTFRCDPISEHNRLYWYRQTLGQGPEFLTYFQNEAQLEKSRLLSDRFSAERPKGSFSTLEIQRTEQGDSAMYLCASSSKAGGTDTQYFGPGTRLTVL.

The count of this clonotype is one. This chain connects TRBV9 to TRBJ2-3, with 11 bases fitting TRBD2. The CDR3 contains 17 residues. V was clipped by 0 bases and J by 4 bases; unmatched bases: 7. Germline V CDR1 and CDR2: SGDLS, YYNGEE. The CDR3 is CASSVESLAGVADTQYF. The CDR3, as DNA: TGTGCCAGCAGCGTAGAGTCACTAGCGGGAGTAGCAGATACGCAGTATTTT.

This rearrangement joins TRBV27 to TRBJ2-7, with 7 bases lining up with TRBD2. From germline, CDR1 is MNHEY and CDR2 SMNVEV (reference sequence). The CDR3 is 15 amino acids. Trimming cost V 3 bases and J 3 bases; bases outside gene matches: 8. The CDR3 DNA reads TGTGCCAGCAGTTTTTTATTAGCGGGCTACTACGAGCAGTACTTC. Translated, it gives CASSFLLAGYYEQYF.

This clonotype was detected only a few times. The CDR3 protein is CASSLSTGENTEAFF. Written as DNA, the CDR3 is TGTGCCAGCAGCTTATCGACAGGGGAGAACACTGAAGCTTTCTTT. The chain is built from TRBV7-9 and TRBJ1-1, with TRBD1 matching over 8 bases. CDR1 is SEHNR and CDR2 is FQNEAQ in the germline V gene (reference sequence). J was trimmed by 1 base and V by 2 bases; bases with no gene match: 3. This CDR3 spans 15 amino acids. The variable domain in full, completed from reference TRBV7-9 and TRBJ1-1, reads DTGVSQNPRHKITKRGQNVTFRCDPISEHNRLYWYRQTLGQGPEFLTYFQNEAQLEKSRLLSDRFSAERPKGSFSTLEIQRTEQGDSAMYLCASSLSTGENTEAFFGQGTRLTVV.

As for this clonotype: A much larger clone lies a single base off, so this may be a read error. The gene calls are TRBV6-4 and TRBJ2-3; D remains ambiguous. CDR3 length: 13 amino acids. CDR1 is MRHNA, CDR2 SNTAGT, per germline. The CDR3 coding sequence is TGTACCAGCAGTGACTCCAACACAGATACGCAGTATTTT. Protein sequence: CTSSDSNTDTQYF.

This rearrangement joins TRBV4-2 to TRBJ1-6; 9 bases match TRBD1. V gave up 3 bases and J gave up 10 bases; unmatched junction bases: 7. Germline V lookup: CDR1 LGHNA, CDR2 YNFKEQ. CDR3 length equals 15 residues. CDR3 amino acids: CASSQLGQGESPLHF. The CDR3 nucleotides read TGTGCCAGCAGCCAGTTGGGACAGGGAGAATCACCCCTCCACTTT.

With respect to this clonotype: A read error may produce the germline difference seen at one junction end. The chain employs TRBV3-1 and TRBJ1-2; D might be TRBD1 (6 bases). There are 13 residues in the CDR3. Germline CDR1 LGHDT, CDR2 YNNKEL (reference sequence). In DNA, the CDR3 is TGTGCCGGCAGCCAGACAGGCCTTGGGGGCTACACCTTC. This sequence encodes CAGSQTGLGGYTF.

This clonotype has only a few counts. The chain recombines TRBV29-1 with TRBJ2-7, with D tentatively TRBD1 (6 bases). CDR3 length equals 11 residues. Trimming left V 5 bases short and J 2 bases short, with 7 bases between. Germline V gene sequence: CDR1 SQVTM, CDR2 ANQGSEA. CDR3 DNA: TGCAGCGTTCGACAGGCCTACGAGCAGTACTTC. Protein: CSVRQAYEQYF.

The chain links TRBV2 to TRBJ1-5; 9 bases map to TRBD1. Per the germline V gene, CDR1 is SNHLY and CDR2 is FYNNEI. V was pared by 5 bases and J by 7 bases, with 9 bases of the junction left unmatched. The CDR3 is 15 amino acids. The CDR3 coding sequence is TGTGCCAGCAGTCCGGGACAGGGAGGAGGACAGCCCCAGCATTTT. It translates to CASSPGQGGGQPQHF.

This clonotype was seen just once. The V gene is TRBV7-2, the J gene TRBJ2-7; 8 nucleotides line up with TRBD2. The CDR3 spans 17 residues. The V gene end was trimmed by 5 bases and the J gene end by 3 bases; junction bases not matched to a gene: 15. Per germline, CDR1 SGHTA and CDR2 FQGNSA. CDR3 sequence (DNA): TGTGCCAGCAGCGTTGAACAGAGGGTAGCGGGGCGCTACGAGCAGTACTTC. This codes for CASSVEQRVAGRYEQYF. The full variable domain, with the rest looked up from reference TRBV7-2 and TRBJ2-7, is GAGVSQSPSNKVTEKGKDVELRCDPISGHTALYWYRQSLGQGLEFLIYFQGNSAPDKSGLPSDRFSAERTGGSVSTLTIQRTQQEDSAVYLCASSVEQRVAGRYEQYFGPGTRLTVT.

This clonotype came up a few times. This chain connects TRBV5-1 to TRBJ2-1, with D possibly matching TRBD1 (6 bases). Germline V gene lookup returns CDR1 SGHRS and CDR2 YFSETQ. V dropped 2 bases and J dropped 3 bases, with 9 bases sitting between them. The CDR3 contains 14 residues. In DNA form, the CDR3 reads TGCGCCAGCAGCTTTGGACAGCTCTACAATGAGCAGTTCTTC. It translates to CASSFGQLYNEQFF.

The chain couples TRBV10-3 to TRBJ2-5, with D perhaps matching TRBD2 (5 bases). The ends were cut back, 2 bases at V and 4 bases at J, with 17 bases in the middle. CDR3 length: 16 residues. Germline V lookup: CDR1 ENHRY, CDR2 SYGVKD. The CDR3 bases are TGTGCCATCAGTGAGCCCGAACTAGTATCGGGAGAGACCCAGTACTTC. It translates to CAISEPELVSGETQYF.

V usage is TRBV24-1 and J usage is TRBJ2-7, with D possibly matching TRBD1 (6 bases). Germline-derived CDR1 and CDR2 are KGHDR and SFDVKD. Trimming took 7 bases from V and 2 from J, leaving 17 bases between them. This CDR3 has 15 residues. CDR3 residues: CATSHRDISPYEQYF. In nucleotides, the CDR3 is TGTGCCACCAGCCACCGGGACATCAGTCCCTACGAGCAGTACTTC.

CDR3 loop: CASSYRTVLSEQYF. In DNA, the CDR3 is TGTGCCAGCAGTTACCGGACAGTCCTAAGCGAGCAGTACTTC. The rearrangement links TRBV6-5 to TRBJ2-5; weak D call: TRBD1 (6 bases). The closer fit of TRBJ2-7 to the DNA end suggests the J call may be wrong. The V gene's germline CDR1 is MNHEY and CDR2 SVGAGI. The CDR3 contains 14 residues.

The CDR3 region is CASSRDDRGRWDGELFF. CDR3 in DNA: TGTGCCAGCAGCAGAGATGACAGGGGGCGGTGGGACGGGGAGCTGTTTTTT. The chain is built from TRBV27 and TRBJ2-2, with 10 nucleotides matching TRBD1. With 6 bases clipped from V and 7 bases from J, the junction kept 14 bases outside the gene matches. The CDR3 spans 17 residues. The germline gives CDR1 MNHEY, CDR2 SMNVEV (reference sequence).

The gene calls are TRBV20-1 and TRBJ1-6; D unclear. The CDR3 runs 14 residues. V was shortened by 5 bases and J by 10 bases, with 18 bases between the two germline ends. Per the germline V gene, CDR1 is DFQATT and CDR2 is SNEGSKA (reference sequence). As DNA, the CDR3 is TGCAGTGCTCCACGGCCGCTGGCCGGATCACCCCTCCACTTT. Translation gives CSAPRPLAGSPLHF.

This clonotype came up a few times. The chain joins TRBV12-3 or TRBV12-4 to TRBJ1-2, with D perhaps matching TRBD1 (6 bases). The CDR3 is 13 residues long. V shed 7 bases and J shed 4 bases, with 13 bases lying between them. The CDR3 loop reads CASNLQGLYGYTF. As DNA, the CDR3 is TGTGCCAGCAACTTACAGGGCCTCTATGGCTACACCTTC.

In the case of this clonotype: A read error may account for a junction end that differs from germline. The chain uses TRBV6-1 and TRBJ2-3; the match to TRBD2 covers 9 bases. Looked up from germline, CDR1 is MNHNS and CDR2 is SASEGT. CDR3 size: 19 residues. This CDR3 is CASRAGSGGLLHGTDTQYF. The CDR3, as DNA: TGTGCCAGCCGCGCGGGAAGCGGGGGGCTACTACACGGCACAGATACACAGTATTTT.

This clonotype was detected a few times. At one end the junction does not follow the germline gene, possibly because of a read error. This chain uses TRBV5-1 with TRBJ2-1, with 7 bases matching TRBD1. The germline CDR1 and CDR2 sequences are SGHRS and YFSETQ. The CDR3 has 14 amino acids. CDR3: CASSRGQSSNEQFF. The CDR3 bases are TGCGCCAGCAGCCGGGGACAGTCCTCCAATGAGCAGTTCTTC.

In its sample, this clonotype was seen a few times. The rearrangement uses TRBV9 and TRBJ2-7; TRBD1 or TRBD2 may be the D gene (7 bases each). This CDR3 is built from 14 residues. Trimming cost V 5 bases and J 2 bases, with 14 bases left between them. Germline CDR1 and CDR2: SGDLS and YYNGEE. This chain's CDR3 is CASSGGDRPYEQYF. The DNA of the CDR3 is TGTGCCAGCAGTGGGGGGGACAGACCCTACGAGCAGTACTTC.

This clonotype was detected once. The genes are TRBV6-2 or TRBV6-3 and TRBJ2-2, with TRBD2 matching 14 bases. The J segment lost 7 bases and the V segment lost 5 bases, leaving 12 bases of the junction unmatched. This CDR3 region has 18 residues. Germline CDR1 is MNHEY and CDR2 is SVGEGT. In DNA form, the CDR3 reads TGTGCCAGCAGTCAAAAGCACAGACTAGCGGGAGGGATCGGGGAGCTGTTTTTT. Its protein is CASSQKHRLAGGIGELFF.

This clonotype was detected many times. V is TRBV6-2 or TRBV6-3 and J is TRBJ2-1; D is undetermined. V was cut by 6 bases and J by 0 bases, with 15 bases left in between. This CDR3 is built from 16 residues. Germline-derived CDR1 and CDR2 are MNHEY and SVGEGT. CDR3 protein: CASSLLARYSYNEQFF. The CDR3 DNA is TGTGCCAGCAGCTTACTCGCACGGTACTCCTACAATGAGCAGTTCTTC.